What follows are 6 T cell receptor beta chains derived from one specimen sequenced in a study of OX40 agonist ivuxolimab in advanced cancers. The repertoire was sequenced with immunoSEQ multiplex PCR; TCRdb's copy has only in-frame clones and lacks some. The table records 75,000 to 100,000 clones, approximately 87% of them present only once. The material was CD4+ or CD8+ T cells sorted from blood, obtained in a trial of the OX40 agonist ivuxolimab. These receptors came from an adult with an advanced solid tumor such as melanoma, head and neck, liver or kidney cancer.

The chain employs TRBV5-1 and TRBJ1-4; TRBD1 agrees at 9 bases. The CDR3 is made up of 19 amino acids. V was clipped by 2 bases and J by 5 bases; unmatched bases: 16. Germline CDR1 and CDR2: SGHRS and YFSETQ. The CDR3 sequence: CASSFTGGWRTRPNEKLFF. DNA for the CDR3: TGCGCCAGCAGCTTCACAGGGGGCTGGCGAACACGGCCAAATGAAAAACTGTTTTTT.

The chain links TRBV19 to TRBJ1-2, with no clear D. Trimming stripped 4 bases from V and 6 bases from J, with 12 bases between. The CDR3 spans 13 residues. Per germline, CDR1 LNHDA and CDR2 SQIVND (reference sequence). The CDR3 region has the DNA TGTGCCAGTAGTAAACTCCGCGGGGATGGCTACACCTTC. This gives the protein CASSKLRGDGYTF.

The V gene is TRBV18, the J gene TRBJ2-7; D possibly corresponds to TRBD1 (6 bases). The CDR3 length is 13 residues. CDR1 KGHSH and CDR2 LQKENI come from the germline V gene. Trimming pared 5 bases from V and 3 bases from J, leaving 11 bases between. This CDR3 reads CASSSGHRYEQYF. CDR3 nucleotide sequence: TGTGCCAGCTCATCGGGACACCGCTACGAGCAGTACTTC.

V and J are TRBV5-1 and TRBJ2-7; 7 nucleotides agree with TRBD1. The CDR3 has 14 residues. After removal of 4 bases from V and 2 bases from J, the junction contained 6 bases not matched to a gene. Per germline, CDR1 SGHRS and CDR2 YFSETQ. The CDR3 reads CASSKTGSTYEQYF. CDR3 DNA sequence: TGCGCCAGCAGCAAGACAGGGTCGACCTACGAGCAGTACTTC.

This chain links TRBV7-2 with TRBJ1-1; 7 nucleotides line up with TRBD1. The CDR3 spans 14 residues. Germline CDR1 is SGHTA and CDR2 is FQGNSA. Unmatched junction bases numbered 4, after V lost 3 bases and J lost 3 bases. The DNA of the CDR3 is TGTGCCAGCAGCTTTTACAGGGGATACACTGAAGCTTTCTTT. Translation: CASSFYRGYTEAFF.

V and J are TRBV6-1 and TRBJ2-7; TRBD2 is a possible D gene (5 bases). CDR3 length: 14 amino acids. Trimming cost V 0 bases and J 6 bases, with 12 bases left between them. The germline V gene has CDR1 MNHNS and CDR2 SASEGT. The CDR3 coding sequence is TGTGCCAGCAGTGAAGCGCGGTCGGGGTTCGAGCAGTACTTC. Protein product: CASSEARSGFEQYF.